The clone carrying this T cell receptor beta chain was picked up a small number of times. MiXCR, applied by TCRdb to the 5' RACE reads, yields one record per CDR3 protein. Among more than 300,000 distinct CDR3 sequences listed, more than 9% were seen once. The sample is drawn from a study of CD8 T cells in ankylosing spondylitis. The CDR3 extends over 15 amino acids. Between the trimmed V and J ends, which lost 2 bases and 0 bases, there was a span of 8 bases. Germline CDR1 DFQATT, CDR2 SNEGSKA (reference sequence). The chain recombines TRBV20-1 with TRBJ1-6; D possibly corresponds to TRBD1 (5 bases). The sequenced material came from blood, either unsorted or a sorted T cell fraction (not recorded which). The TCR originated in a female donor with ankylosing spondylitis or in good health (not recorded which). CDR3 residues: CSARTQGSYNSPLHF. The CDR3 coding sequence is TGCAGTGCTAGAACCCAGGGCTCCTATAATTCACCCCTCCACTTT.